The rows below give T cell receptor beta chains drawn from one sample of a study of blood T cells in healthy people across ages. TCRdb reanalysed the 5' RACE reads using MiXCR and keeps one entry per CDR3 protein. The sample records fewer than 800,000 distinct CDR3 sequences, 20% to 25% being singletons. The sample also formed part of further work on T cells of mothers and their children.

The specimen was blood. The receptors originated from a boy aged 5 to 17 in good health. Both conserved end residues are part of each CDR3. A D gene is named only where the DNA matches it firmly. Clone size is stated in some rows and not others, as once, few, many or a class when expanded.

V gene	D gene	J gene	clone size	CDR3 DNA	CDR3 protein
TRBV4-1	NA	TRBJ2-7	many	TGCGCCAGCAGCCAAGAAACACTTTACGGTCGACCTACCTACGAGCAGTACTTC	CASSQETLYGRPTYEQYF
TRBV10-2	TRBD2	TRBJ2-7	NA	TGCGCCAGCAGCTCGGGACTAGCGGTCGACGAGCAGTACTTC	CASSSGLAVDEQYF
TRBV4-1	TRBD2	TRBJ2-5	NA	TGCGCCAGCAGCCAAAGTGTGAGCGGGGGGTACCAAGAGACCCAGTACTTC	CASSQSVSGGYQETQYF
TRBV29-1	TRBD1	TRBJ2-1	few	TGCAGCGTTGAAGATCATCTCCAGGGGGCAGGTGAGCAGTTCTTC	CSVEDHLQGAGEQFF
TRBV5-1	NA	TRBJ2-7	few	TGCGCCAGCAGCTTGGCCACGGGTAGCAACTACGAGCAGTACTTC	CASSLATGSNYEQYF
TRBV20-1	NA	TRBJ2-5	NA	TGCAGTGCTAGAGATTGGAGGGGCTCGGAGACCCAGTACTTC	CSARDWRGSETQYF
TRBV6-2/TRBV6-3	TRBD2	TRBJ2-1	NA	TGTGCCAGCAGCCTACCTAGCGGGGGGTCCTACAATGAGCAGTTCTTC	CASSLPSGGSYNEQFF
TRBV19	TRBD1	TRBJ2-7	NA	TGTGCCAGTAGTCTGTTTCCGGGACAGCCCTACGAGCAGTACTTC	CASSLFPGQPYEQYF
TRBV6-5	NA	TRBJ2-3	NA	TGTGCCAGCAAGGGTAGCACAGATACGCAGTATTTT	CASKGSTDTQYF
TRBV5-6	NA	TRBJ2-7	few	TGTGCCAGCAGCCTGCCGAGGGGCGTCGGAACCTACGAGCAGTACTTC	CASSLPRGVGTYEQYF
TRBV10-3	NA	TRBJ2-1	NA	TGTGCCATCAGTGTCGGGGAGATGTACAATGAGCAGTTCTTC	CAISVGEMYNEQFF
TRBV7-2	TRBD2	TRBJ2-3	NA	TGTGCCAGCAGCGCCGGATTAGCGGGGGGTCCCAGGGGTACGCAGTATTTT	CASSAGLAGGPRGTQYF
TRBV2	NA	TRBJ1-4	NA	TGTGCCAGCAGTGAAGGGCCGGGACGGATCAATGAAAAACTGTTTTTT	CASSEGPGRINEKLFF
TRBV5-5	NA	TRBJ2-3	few	TGTGCCAGCAGCGCCCGTGGCAAAGAAGATACGCAGTATTTT	CASSARGKEDTQYF
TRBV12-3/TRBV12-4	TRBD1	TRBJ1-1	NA	TGTGCCAGCATGGGACAGGGGAGAACTGAAGCTTTCTTT	CASMGQGRTEAFF
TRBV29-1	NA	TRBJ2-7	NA	TGCAGCGTTTATGACGGCCTTACCTACGAGCAGTACTTC	CSVYDGLTYEQYF
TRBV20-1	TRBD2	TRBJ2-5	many	TGCAGTGCTAGGGGACTAGCAGGAGAGACCCAGTACTTC	CSARGLAGETQYF
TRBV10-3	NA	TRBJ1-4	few	TGTGCCACCCGGGACGGGGGAGGAGAAAAACTGTTTTTT	CATRDGGGEKLFF
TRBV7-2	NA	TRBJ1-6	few	TGTGCCAGCAGCTCAGGGGTCTCACCCCTCCACTTT	CASSSGVSPLHF
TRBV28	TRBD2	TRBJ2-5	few	TGTGCCAGCAGTATCCCGGGACTAGCGGGAGAAGAGACCCAGTACTTC	CASSIPGLAGEETQYF
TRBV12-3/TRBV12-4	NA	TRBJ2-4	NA	TGTGCCAGCAGTCCGCCCCGGGGGTTGAAAAACATTCAGTACTTC	CASSPPRGLKNIQYF
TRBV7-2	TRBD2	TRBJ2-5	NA	TGTGCCAGCAGCTTAAGGCGACTAGCGAGGGACCAAGAGACCCAGTACTTC	CASSLRRLARDQETQYF
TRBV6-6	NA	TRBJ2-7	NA	TGTGCCAGCAGTTATCTGCAAGATTCCTACGAGCAGTACTTC	CASSYLQDSYEQYF
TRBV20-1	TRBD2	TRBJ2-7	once	TGCAGTGCGGGGGGGACTAGCGTCCCTGGGGCGTACTACGAGCAGTACTTC	CSAGGTSVPGAYYEQYF
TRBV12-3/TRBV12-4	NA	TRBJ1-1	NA	TGTGCCAGCAGTTTATTTACCACTGAAGCTTTCTTT	CASSLFTTEAFF
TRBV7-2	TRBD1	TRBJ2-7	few	TGTGCCAGCAGCTCCCCAAACAGGGGGACCTACGAGCAGTACTTC	CASSSPNRGTYEQYF
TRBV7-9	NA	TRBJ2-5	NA	TGTGCCAGCAGCCTAATCGATGGAGAGACCCAGTACTTC	CASSLIDGETQYF
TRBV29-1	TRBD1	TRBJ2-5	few	TGCAGCGTCCCCGGACAGGGTCGGGGGCAAGAGACCCAGTACTTC	CSVPGQGRGQETQYF
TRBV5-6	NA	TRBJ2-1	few	TGTGCCAGCAGCTTCATCGGGGCCGGAGAGCAGTTCTTC	CASSFIGAGEQFF
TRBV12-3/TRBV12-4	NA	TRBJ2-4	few	TGTGCCAGCAGTTTTCGAGGGGAGACACTCCGGGCCAAAAACATTCAGTACTTC	CASSFRGETLRAKNIQYF
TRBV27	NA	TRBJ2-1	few	TGTGCCAGCAGTTCCCGGGACCCCACCTACAATGAGCAGTTCTTC	CASSSRDPTYNEQFF